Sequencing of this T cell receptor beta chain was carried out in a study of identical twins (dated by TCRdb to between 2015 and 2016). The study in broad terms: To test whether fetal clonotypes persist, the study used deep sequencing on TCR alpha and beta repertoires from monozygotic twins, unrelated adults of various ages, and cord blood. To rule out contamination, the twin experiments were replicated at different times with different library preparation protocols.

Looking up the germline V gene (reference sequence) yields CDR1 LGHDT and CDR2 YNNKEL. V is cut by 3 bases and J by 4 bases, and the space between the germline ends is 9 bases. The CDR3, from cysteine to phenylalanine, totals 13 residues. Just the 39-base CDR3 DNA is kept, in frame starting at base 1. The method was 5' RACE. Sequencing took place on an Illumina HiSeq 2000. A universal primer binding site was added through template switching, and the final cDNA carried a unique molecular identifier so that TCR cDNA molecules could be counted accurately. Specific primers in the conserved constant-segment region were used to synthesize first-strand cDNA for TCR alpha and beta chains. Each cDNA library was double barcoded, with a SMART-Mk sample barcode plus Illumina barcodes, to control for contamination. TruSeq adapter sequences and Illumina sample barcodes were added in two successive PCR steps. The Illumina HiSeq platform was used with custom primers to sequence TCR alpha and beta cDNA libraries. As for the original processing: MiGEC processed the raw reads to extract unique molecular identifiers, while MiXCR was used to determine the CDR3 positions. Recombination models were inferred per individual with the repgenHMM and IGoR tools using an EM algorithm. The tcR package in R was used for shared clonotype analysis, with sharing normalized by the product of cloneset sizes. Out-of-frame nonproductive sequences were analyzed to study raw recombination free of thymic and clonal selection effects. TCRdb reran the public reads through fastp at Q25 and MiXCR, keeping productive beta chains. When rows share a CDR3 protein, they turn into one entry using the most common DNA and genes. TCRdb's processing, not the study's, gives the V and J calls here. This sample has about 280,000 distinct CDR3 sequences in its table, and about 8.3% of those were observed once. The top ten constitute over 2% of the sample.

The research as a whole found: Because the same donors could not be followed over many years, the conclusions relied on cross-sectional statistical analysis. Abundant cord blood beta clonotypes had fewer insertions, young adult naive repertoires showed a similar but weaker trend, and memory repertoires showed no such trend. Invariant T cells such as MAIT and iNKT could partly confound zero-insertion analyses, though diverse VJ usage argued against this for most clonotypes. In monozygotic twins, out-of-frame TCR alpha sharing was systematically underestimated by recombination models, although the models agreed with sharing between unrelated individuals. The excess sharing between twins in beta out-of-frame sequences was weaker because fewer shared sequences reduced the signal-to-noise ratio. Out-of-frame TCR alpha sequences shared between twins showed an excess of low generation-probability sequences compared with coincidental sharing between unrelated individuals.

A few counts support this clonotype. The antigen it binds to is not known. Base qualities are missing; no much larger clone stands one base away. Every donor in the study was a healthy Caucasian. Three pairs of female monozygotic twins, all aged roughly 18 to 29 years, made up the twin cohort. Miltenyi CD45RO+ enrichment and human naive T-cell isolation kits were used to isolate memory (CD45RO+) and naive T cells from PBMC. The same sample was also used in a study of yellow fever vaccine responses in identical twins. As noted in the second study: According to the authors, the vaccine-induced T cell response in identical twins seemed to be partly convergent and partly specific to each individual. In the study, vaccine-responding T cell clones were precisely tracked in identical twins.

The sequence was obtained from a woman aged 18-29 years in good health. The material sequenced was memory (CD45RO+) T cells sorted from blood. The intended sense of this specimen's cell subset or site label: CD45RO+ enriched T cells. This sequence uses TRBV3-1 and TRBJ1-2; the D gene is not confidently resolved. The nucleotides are TGTGCCAGCAGCCACAAGGCCTCCTATGGCTACACCTTC. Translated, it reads CASSHKASYGYTF.